Described below is a single T cell receptor beta chain sequence and its context. The CDR3 consists of 16 residues. Germline V CDR1 and CDR2: SGHRS, YFSETQ. Unmatched junction bases numbered 7, after V lost 4 bases and J lost 0 bases. The data derive from a study of T cell changes during pregnancy in multiple sclerosis. Sequencing was performed with immunoSEQ multiplex PCR; in TCRdb, only in-frame clones are kept and a portion is missing. The table shows 70,000 to 100,000 clones, with 92% occurring only once. This TCR derives from a female donor with multiple sclerosis, enrolled in a pregnancy study. Specimen: peripheral blood, collected in the first trimester of pregnancy. V usage is TRBV5-1 and J usage is TRBJ2-7, with 10 bases fitting TRBD2. CDR3 DNA sequence: TGCGCCAGCAGCCGCGCTAGCGGGAGCCTCTCCTACGAGCAGTACTTC. It encodes CASSRASGSLSYEQYF.